This T cell receptor (beta chain) was profiled in a study of tumor-infiltrating lymphocytes in primary liver carcinoma. Ends included, the CDR3 has 14 residues. Germline CDR1 and CDR2: LGHNA and YNFKEQ. The study co-extracted DNA and RNA from around 20-30 mg of unsorted bulk tissue. For this clonotype: No DNA is shown, since the ends of the CDR3 on it are uncertain; the CDR3 is the one TCRdb lists.

A primer matching the constant region was used to make TCR beta cDNA from about 500 ng of total RNA. Employing slightly modified ARM-PCR, three nested multiplex PCR rounds were run, and these gave rise to the TCR beta libraries. Each of the first two PCR rounds ran approximately 9 cycles with TRBV1-TRBV30 forward and C-beta reverse primers. TCRdb reprocessed the multiplex PCR reads via MiXCR and lists one record per CDR3 protein. The data hold about 120,000 distinct CDR3 sequences, with about two thirds observed a single time. The V call is TRBV4-2, the J call TRBJ2-1; the table's TRBD1 call for D was not verified on the DNA. The receptor was derived from a woman between 55 and 75 years old with primary liver carcinoma and hepatitis B virus infection. The sample consisted of tumor-adjacent normal liver tissue. The CDR3 reads CASSQVRPPLWQFF.